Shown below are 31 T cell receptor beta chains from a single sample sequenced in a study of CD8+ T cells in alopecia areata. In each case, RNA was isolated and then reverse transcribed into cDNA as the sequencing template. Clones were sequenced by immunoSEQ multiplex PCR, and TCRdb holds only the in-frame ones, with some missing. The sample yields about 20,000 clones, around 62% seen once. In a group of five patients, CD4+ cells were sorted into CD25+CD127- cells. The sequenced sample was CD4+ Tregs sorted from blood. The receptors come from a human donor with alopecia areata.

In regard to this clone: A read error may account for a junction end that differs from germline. CDR3 DNA: TGTGCCAGCTCACCACGGGCCGAGAACACTGAAGTTTTCTTT. It encodes CASSPRAENTEVFF. The V and J genes are TRBV18 and TRBJ1-1; D gene uncertain. This CDR3 contains 14 residues. The germline V gene encodes CDR1 KGHSH and CDR2 LQKENI.

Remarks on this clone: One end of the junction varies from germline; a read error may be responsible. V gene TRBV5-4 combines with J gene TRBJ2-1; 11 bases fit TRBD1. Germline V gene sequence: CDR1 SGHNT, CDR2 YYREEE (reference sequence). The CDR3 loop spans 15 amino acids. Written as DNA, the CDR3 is TGTGCCAGCAGCTGGGACAGGGGGTCCTATAATGAGCAGTTCTTC. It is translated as CASSWDRGSYNEQFF.

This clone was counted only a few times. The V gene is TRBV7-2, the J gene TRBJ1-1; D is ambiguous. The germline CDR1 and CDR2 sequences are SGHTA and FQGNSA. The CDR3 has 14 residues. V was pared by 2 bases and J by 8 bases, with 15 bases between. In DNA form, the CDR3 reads TGTGCCAGCAGCTTATTGACTTGGCGGATCGAAGCTTTCTTT. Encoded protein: CASSLLTWRIEAFF.

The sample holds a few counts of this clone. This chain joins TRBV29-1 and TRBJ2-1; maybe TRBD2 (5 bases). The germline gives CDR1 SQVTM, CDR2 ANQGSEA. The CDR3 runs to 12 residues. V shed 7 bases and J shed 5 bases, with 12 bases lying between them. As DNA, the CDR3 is TGCAGCGGAGGACTGGGAGACAATGAGCAGTTCTTC. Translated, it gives CSGGLGDNEQFF.

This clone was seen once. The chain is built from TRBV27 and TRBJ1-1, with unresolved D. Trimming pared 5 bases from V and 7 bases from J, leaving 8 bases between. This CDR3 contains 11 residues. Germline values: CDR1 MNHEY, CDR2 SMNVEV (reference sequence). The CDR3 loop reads CASSTRGEAFF. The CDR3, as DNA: TGTGCCAGCAGTACCCGGGGTGAAGCTTTCTTT.

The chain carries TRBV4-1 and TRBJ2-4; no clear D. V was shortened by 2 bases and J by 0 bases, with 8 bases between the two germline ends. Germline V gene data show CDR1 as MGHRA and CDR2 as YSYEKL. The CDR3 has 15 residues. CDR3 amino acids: CASSQPVLAKNIQYF. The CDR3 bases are TGCGCCAGCAGCCAACCCGTCCTAGCCAAAAACATTCAGTACTTC.

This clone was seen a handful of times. The CDR3 sequence: CASSSGDRVETQYF. The CDR3 bases are TGCGCCAGCAGTAGCGGGGATCGAGTGGAGACCCAGTACTTC. V is TRBV5-1 and J is TRBJ2-5; TRBD2 aligns across 8 bases. With V trimmed by 5 bases and J by 5 bases, 8 bases remained unmatched. Looked up from germline, CDR1 is SGHRS and CDR2 is YFSETQ. The CDR3 totals 14 residues.

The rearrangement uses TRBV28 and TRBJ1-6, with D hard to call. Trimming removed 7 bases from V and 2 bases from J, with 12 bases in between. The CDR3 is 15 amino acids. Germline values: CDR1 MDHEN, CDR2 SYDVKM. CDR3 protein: CASKLGGTYNSPLHF. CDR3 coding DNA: TGTGCCAGCAAGTTGGGAGGAACCTATAATTCACCCCTCCACTTT.

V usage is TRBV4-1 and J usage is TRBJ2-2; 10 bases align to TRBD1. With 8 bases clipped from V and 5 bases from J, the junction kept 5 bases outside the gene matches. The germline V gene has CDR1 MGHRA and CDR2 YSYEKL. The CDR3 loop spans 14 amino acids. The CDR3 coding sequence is TGCGCCAGCTCATCGGGACAGGGGACCGGGGAGCTGTTTTTT. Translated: CASSSGQGTGELFF.

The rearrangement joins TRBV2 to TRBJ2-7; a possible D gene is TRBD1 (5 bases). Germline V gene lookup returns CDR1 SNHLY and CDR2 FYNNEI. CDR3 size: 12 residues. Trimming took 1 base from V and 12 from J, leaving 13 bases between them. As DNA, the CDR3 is TGTGCCAGCAGTGAAGTCAGGGTTAGGCTGTACTTC. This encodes CASSEVRVRLYF.

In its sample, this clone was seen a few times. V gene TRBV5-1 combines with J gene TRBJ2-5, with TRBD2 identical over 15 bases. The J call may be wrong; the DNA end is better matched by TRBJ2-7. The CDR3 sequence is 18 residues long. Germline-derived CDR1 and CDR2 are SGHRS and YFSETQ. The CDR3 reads CASSFQGLAGGAPYEQYF. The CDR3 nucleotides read TGCGCCAGCAGCTTCCAGGGACTAGCGGGGGGAGCTCCCTACGAGCAGTACTTC.

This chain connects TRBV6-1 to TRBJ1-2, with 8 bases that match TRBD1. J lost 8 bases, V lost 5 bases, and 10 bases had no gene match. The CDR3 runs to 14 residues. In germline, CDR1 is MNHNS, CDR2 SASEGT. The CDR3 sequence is CASSLRDRRGGYTF. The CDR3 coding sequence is TGTGCCAGCAGTTTGCGGGACAGGAGAGGAGGCTACACCTTC.

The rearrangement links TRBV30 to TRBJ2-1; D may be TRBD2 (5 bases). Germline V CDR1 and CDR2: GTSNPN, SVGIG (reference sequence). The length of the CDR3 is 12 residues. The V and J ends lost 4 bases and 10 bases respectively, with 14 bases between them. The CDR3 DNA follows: TGTGCCTGGACTACGGGGTTCGGGGAGCAGTTCTTC. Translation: CAWTTGFGEQFF.

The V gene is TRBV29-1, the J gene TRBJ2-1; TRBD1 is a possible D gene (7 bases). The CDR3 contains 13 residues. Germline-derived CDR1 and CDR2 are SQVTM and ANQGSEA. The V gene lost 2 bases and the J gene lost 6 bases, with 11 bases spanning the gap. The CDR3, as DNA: TGCAGCGTTGAAAGCCAGGGGGGCAATGAGCAGTTCTTC. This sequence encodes CSVESQGGNEQFF.

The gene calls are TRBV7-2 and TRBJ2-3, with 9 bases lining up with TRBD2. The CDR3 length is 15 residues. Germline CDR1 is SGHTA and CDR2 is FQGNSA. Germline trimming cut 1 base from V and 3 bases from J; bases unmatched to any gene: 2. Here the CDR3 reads CASSLVAGGTDTQYF. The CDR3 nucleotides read TGTGCCAGCAGCTTAGTTGCGGGAGGGACAGATACGCAGTATTTT.

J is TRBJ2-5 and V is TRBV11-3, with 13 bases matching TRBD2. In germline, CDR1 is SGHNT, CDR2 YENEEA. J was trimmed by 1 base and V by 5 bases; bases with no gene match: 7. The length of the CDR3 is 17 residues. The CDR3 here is CASSLRTSGGSQETQYF. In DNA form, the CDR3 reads TGTGCCAGCAGCCTCCGGACTAGCGGGGGTTCCCAAGAGACCCAGTACTTC.

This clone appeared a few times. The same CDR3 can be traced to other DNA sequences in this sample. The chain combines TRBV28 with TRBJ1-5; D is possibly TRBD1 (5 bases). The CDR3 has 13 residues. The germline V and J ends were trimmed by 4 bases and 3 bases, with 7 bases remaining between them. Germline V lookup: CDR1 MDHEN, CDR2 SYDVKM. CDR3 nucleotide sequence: TGTGCCAGCAGTTGGGGGGACAATCAGCCCCAGCATTTT. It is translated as CASSWGDNQPQHF.

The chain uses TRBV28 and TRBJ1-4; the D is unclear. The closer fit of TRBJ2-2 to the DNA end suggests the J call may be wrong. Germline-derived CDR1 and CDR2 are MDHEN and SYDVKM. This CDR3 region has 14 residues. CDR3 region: CASSLWAGPGELFF. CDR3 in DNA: TGTGCCAGCAGTTTATGGGCAGGCCCCGGGGAGCTGTTTTTT.

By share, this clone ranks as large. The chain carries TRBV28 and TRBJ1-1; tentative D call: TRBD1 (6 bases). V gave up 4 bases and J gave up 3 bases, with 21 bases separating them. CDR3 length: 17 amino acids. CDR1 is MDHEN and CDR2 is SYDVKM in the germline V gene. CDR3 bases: TGTGCCAGCAGTTCCTTGACAGGTCTAATTTACGACACTGAAGCTTTCTTT. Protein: CASSSLTGLIYDTEAFF.

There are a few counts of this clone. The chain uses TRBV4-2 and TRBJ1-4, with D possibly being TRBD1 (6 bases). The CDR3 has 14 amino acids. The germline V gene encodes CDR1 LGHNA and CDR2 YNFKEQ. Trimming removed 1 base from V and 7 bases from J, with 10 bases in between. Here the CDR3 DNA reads TGTGCCAGCAGCCAAGGACCAGGGGTTGAAAAACTGTTTTTT. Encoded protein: CASSQGPGVEKLFF.

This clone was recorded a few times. The CDR3 DNA sequence: TGCGCCAGCAGCCAACAGGCTTCATCTGAGCAGTTCTTC. It codes for CASSQQASSEQFF. J is TRBJ2-1 and V is TRBV4-1; no clear D. Germline loops: CDR1 MGHRA, CDR2 YSYEKL. V lost 2 bases to trimming and J lost 9 bases, with 11 bases between them. CDR3 length equals 13 residues.

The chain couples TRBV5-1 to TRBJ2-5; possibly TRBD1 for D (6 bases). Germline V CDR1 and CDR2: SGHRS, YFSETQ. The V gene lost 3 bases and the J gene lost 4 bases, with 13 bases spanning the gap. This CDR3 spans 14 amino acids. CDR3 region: CASSSTGGSETQYF. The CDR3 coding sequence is TGCGCCAGCAGCTCGACAGGCGGGTCAGAGACCCAGTACTTC. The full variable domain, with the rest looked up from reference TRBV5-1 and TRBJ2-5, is KAGVTQTPRYLIKTRGQQVTLSCSPISGHRSVSWYQQTPGQGLQFLFEYFSETQRNKGNFPGRFSGRQFSNSRSEMNVSTLELGDSALYLCASSSTGGSETQYFGPGTRLLVL.

This CDR3 is CASSQWTRLTYEQYF. DNA of the CDR3: TGCGCCAGCAGTCAATGGACTAGATTGACGTACGAGCAGTACTTC. The chain links TRBV23-1 to TRBJ2-5; 7 bases fit TRBD2. Near its end, the DNA agrees better with TRBJ2-7, so the J call may be wrong. TRBV23-1 is an ORF; its function is uncertain. The CDR3 consists of 15 residues.

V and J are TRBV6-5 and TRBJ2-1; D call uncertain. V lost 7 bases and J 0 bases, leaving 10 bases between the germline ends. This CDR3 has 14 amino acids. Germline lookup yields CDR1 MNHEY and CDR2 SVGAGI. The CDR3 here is CASTADGSYNEQFF. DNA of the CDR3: TGTGCCAGCACTGCAGACGGCTCCTACAATGAGCAGTTCTTC.

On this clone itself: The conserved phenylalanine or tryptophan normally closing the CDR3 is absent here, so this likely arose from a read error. In DNA, the CDR3 is TGTGCCAGCAGCACCGACAGGGGACCCGTCGAGCAGTACCTC. It translates to CASSTDRGPVEQYL. The chain combines TRBV7-2 with TRBJ2-7; 8 nucleotides line up with TRBD1. V dropped 5 bases and J dropped 6; count of bases not matched to a gene: 9. The germline gives CDR1 SGHTA, CDR2 FQGNSA. CDR3 length equals 14 residues.

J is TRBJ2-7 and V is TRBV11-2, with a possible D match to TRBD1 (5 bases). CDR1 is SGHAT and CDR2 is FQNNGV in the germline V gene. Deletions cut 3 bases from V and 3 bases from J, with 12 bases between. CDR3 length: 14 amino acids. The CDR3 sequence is CASSFYDSNYEQYF. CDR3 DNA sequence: TGTGCCAGCAGCTTTTACGACAGCAACTACGAGCAGTACTTC.

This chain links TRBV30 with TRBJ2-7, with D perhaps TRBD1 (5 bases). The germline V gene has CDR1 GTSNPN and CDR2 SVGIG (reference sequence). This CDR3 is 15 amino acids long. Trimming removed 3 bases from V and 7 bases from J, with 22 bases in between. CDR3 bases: TGTGCCTGGAGAGGGCAGGGCAGTGTGTTGAGAGAGCAGTACTTC. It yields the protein CAWRGQGSVLREQYF.

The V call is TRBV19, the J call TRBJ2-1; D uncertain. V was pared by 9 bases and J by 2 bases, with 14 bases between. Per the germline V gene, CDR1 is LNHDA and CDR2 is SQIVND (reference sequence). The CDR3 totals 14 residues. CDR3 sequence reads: CASQDQSTYNEQFF. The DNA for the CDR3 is TGTGCCAGCCAGGACCAGAGTACCTACAATGAGCAGTTCTTC.

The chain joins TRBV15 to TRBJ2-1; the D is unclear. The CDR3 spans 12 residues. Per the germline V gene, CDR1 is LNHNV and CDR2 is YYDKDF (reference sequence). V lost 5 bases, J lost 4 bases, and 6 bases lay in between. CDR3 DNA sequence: TGTGCCACCAGCGGGTATTACAATGAGCAGTTCTTC. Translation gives CATSGYYNEQFF.

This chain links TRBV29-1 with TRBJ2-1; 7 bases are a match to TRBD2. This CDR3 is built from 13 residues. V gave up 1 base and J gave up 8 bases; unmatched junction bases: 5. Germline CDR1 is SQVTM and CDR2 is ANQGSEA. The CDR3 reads CSVEVGLEDEQFF. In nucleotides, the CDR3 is TGCAGCGTTGAAGTTGGACTAGAGGATGAGCAGTTCTTC.

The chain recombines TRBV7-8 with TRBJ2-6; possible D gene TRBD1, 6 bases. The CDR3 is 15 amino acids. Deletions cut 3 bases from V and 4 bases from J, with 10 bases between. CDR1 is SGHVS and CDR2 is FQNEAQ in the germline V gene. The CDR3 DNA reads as TGTGCCAGCAGCTTCGAAACAGGGGGGGCCAACGTCCTGACTTTC. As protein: CASSFETGGANVLTF.